This T cell receptor (beta chain) was obtained from a study of shared clonotypes between healthy human individuals. General study findings and limits: What limited the represented genetic and exposure-history diversity was the small number of donors. Investigators expected sequencing depth to affect clonotype sharing among donors.

Unsorted samples drew genomic DNA from tens of millions of PBMCs. This CDR3 spans 15 amino acids. The V gene end was trimmed by 4 bases and the J gene end by 9 bases; junction bases not matched to a gene: 11. The germline gives CDR1 SGHRS, CDR2 YFSETQ. About this clone itself: Its target is not known.

DNA input for the unsorted PBMC replicate PCRs was 250 to 350 ng, approximately 29,000 T cell genomes. Generated by immunoSEQ multiplex PCR, the TCRdb table keeps only in-frame clones and is missing some. The sample records around 430,000 clones, roughly three quarters being singletons. This receptor was identified in a middle-aged woman in good health. Some clones in this sample may be carry-over from other donors' samples. V is TRBV5-1 and J is TRBJ1-5; 9 bases match TRBD1. The material sequenced was PBMCs. CDR3 protein: CASSPTGGSRGPQHF. CDR3 DNA: TGCGCCAGCAGCCCGACAGGGGGTTCCCGAGGGCCCCAGCATTTT.